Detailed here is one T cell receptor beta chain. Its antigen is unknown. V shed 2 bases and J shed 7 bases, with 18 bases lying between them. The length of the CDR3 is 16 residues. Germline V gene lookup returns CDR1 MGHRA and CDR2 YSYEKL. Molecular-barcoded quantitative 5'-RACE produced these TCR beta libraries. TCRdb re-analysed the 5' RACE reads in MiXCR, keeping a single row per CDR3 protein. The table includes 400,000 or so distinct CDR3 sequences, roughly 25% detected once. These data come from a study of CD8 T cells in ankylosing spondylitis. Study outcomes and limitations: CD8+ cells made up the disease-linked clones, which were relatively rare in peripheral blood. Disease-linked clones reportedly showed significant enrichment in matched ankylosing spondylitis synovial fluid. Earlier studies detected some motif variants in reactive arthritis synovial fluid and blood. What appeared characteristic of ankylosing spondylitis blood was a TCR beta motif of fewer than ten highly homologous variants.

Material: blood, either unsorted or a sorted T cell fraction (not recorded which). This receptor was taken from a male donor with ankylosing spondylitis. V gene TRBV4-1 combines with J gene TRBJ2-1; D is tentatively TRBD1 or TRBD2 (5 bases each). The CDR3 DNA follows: TGCGCCAGCAGCCAAACTTACGGGACGGCCGAAAATGAGCAGTTCTTC. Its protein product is CASSQTYGTAENEQFF.